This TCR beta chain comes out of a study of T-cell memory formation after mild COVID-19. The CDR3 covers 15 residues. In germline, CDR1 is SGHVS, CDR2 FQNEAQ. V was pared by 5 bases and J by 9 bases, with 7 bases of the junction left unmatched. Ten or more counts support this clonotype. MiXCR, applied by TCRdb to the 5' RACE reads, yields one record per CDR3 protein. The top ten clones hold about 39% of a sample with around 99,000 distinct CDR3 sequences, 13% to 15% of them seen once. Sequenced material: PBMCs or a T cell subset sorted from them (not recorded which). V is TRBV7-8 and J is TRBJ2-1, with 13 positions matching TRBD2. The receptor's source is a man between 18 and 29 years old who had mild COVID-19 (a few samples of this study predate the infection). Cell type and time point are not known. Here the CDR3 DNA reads TGTGCCAGCAGCGCCACTAGCGGGGGGGCCGGTGAGCAGTTCTTC. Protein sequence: CASSATSGGAGEQFF.